Sequencing of this T cell receptor (beta chain) was carried out in a study of cytomegalovirus exposure and HLA in healthy donors. Sequencing used immunoSEQ multiplex PCR; TCRdb keeps in-frame clones, though not all of them. Here the sample spans approximately 220,000 clones, around nine tenths being singletons. Study findings and constraints: The authors listed 150 to 200 TCR beta chains as cytomegalovirus-associated. High sensitivity and specificity were reportedly achieved when the classifier diagnosed cytomegalovirus status.

Among the approximately 130 subjects of the validation cohort, separate from the approximately 700-subject first cohort, were the donors. Between the trimmed V and J ends, which lost 5 bases and 4 bases, there was a span of 18 bases. Per germline, CDR1 SGHTA and CDR2 FQGNSA. The CDR3 is 15 residues long. Details on this clone: Its antigen remains unknown.

The sequence was collected from a man younger than 35 in good health and CMV-seronegative. This chain links TRBV7-2 with TRBJ2-7, with D tentatively TRBD1 (6 bases). Material: PBMCs. The CDR3 nucleotides are TGTGCCAGCAGCCATACTCAACCTGGACAGTACGAGCAGTACTTC. Amino acid sequence: CASSHTQPGQYEQYF. Variable domain in full (rest from reference TRBV7-2 and TRBJ2-7): GAGVSQSPSNKVTEKGKDVELRCDPISGHTALYWYRQSLGQGLEFLIYFQGNSAPDKSGLPSDRFSAERTGGSVSTLTIQRTQQEDSAVYLCASSHTQPGQYEQYFGPGTRLTVT.